Listed below are T cell receptor beta chains from one sample, sequenced in a study of shared clonotypes between healthy human individuals. Sequencing used immunoSEQ multiplex PCR; TCRdb keeps in-frame clones, though not all of them. The top ten hold approximately 1.5% of the sample, which has about 980,000 clones, over 60% seen once. Sequenced material: memory CD4+ T cells sorted from blood. These receptor sequences come from a young man in good health. The CDR3 runs from the conserved cysteine through the conserved F or W. Fields, in order: D gene, V gene, J gene, clone size, CDR3 protein, CDR3 DNA. A D gene is named only where the DNA matches it firmly. The listing skips clone size in some rows; elsewhere it reads once, few, many or a size class.

>TRBD1|TRBV19|TRBJ1-2|few
CASAQLGQGTYGYTF
TGTGCCAGTGCCCAATTAGGACAGGGGACGTATGGCTACACCTTC
>-|TRBV6-5|TRBJ1-1|-
CASSYLSGDPEAFF
TGTGCCAGCAGTTATCTTTCGGGAGATCCTGAAGCTTTCTTT
>-|TRBV2|TRBJ1-3|-
CARQGSSGNTIYF
TGTGCCAGACAGGGCAGCTCTGGAAACACCATATATTTT
>TRBD1|TRBV5-1|TRBJ2-2|few
CASSLPGGTSGELFF
TGCGCCAGCAGCCTGCCAGGGGGAACGAGCGGGGAGCTGTTTTTT
>-|TRBV7-9|TRBJ2-3|-
CASTSSRGVDTQYF
TGTGCCAGCACTTCATCAAGAGGAGTAGATACGCAGTATTTT
>-|TRBV6-5|TRBJ1-5|-
CASSYSADSNQPQHF
TGTGCCAGCAGTTACTCCGCTGATAGCAATCAGCCCCAGCATTTT
>TRBD1|TRBV27|TRBJ1-1|-
CASLGTGLNTEAFF
TGTGCCAGCCTCGGGACAGGCTTGAACACTGAAGCTTTCTTT
>TRBD2|TRBV2|TRBJ2-1|-
CASSENRLAGNEQFF
TGTGCCAGCAGTGAGAACAGGCTAGCGGGCAATGAGCAGTTCTTC
>-|TRBV30|TRBJ2-4|-
CAWSAVGKNIQYF
TGTGCCTGGAGTGCGGTAGGGAAAAACATTCAGTACTTC
>TRBD1|TRBV2|TRBJ2-7|-
CASSGTGGAEQYF
TGTGCCAGCTCAGGGACAGGGGGCGCCGAGCAGTACTTC
>-|TRBV5-6|TRBJ1-1|-
CASSSSTPGRVTEAFF
TGTGCCAGCAGCTCTAGTACCCCAGGGAGAGTCACTGAAGCTTTCTTT
>TRBD2|TRBV18|TRBJ2-1|-
CASSSGLAPRLGYNEQFF
TGTGCCAGCTCATCAGGACTAGCGCCCCGTTTAGGGTACAATGAGCAGTTCTTC
>-|TRBV6-1|TRBJ1-4|-
CASSVQVTNEKLFF
TGTGCCAGCAGTGTACAGGTTACTAATGAAAAACTGTTTTTT
>-|TRBV6-1|TRBJ1-1|once
CASSVDWNTEAFF
TGTGCCAGCAGTGTTGACTGGAACACTGAAGCTTTCTTT
>-|TRBV18|TRBJ2-3|-
CASLSLLGQTDTQYF
TGTGCCAGCTTATCTCTGCTGGGTCAGACAGATACGCAGTATTTT
>-|TRBV28|TRBJ2-7|many
CAIEGAGSSYEQYF
TGTGCCATAGAAGGGGCAGGCTCCTCCTACGAGCAGTACTTC
>TRBD1|TRBV5-1|TRBJ1-5|-
CASSSGTGQSPQHF
TGCGCCAGCAGTTCCGGGACAGGGCAATCGCCCCAGCATTTT
>-|TRBV30|TRBJ1-2|-
CAWSVSYGYTF
TGTGCCTGGAGTGTGAGCTATGGCTACACCTTC
>-|TRBV9|TRBJ1-1|few
CASSPPGGGRTEAFF
TGTGCCAGCAGCCCCCCGGGAGGGGGTAGGACTGAAGCTTTCTTT
>TRBD1|TRBV28|TRBJ2-3|-
CASSETGQGMMDTQYF
TGTGCCAGCAGTGAGACGGGACAGGGGATGATGGATACGCAGTATTTT
>TRBD1|TRBV15|TRBJ1-2|few
CATSIGGQGAYGYTF
TGTGCCACCAGCATAGGCGGACAGGGGGCGTATGGCTACACCTTC
>-|TRBV7-6|TRBJ2-3|many
CASSPPRGTDTQYF
TGTGCCAGCAGCCCGCCCAGGGGCACAGATACGCAGTATTTT
>TRBD1|TRBV25-1|TRBJ1-1|-
CASSELGQGYTEAFF
TGTGCCAGCAGTGAATTGGGACAGGGGTACACTGAAGCTTTCTTT
>TRBD1|TRBV7-7|TRBJ2-5|once
CASSLNTGGKETQYF
TGTGCTAGCAGCTTGAACACAGGGGGCAAGGAGACCCAGTACTTC
>-|TRBV5-1|TRBJ2-7|once
CASSPDFYEQYF
TGCGCCAGCAGCCCCGACTTCTACGAGCAGTACTTC
>TRBD1|TRBV2|TRBJ1-1|many
CASSKGQPEAFF
TGTGCCAGCAGTAAGGGACAGCCCGAAGCTTTCTTT
>-|TRBV11-2|TRBJ2-6|-
CASSSLRGSSGANVLTF
TGTGCCAGCAGCTCCCTCCGGGGTTCGTCTGGGGCCAACGTCCTGACTTTC
>-|TRBV18|TRBJ2-7|few
CASSDSGPGRGLSDEQYF
TGTGCCAGCTCAGACTCGGGACCAGGAAGGGGTTTAAGCGACGAGCAGTACTTC
>TRBD1|TRBV18|TRBJ1-1|-
CASSPPEGRGGEAFF
TGTGCCAGCTCACCGCCCGAGGGCAGGGGGGGTGAAGCTTTCTTT
>-|TRBV29-1|TRBJ2-3|-
CSVGDGTDTQYF
TGCAGCGTTGGGGACGGGACAGATACGCAGTATTTT
>TRBD1|TRBV5-1|TRBJ2-2|few
CASSVGQATNTGELFF
TGCGCCAGCAGCGTGGGACAGGCGACGAACACCGGGGAGCTGTTTTTT
>TRBD1|TRBV18|TRBJ1-1|-
CASSRTGGTEAFF
TGTGCCAGCTCACGGACAGGGGGGACTGAAGCTTTCTTT
>TRBD2|TRBV27|TRBJ2-2|-
CASSRRGLAGGPNTGELFF
TGTGCCAGCAGTCGAAGGGGACTAGCGGGAGGCCCGAACACCGGGGAGCTGTTTTTT
>-|TRBV10-1|TRBJ2-7|-
CASISPRYEQYF
TGCGCCAGCATATCACCTCGGTACGAGCAGTACTTC
>-|TRBV11-3|TRBJ2-3|-
CASSPPLILVALTDTQYF
TGTGCCAGCAGCCCACCACTGATTTTAGTCGCTCTCACAGATACGCAGTATTTT
>-|TRBV7-6|TRBJ2-5|-
CASSLGPLQETQYF
TGTGCCAGCAGCTTAGGTCCACTCCAAGAGACCCAGTACTTC
>TRBD1|TRBV5-4|TRBJ1-4|-
CASSKGQKEKLFF
TGTGCCAGCAGCAAGGGACAGAAAGAAAAACTGTTTTTT
>TRBD2|TRBV10-3|TRBJ2-5|-
CAISALAGGPKEAQYF
TGTGCCATCAGTGCGCTAGCGGGAGGTCCTAAGGAGGCCCAGTACTTC
>-|TRBV9|TRBJ2-5|-
CASSATGGTSSQETQYF
TGTGCCAGCAGCGCCACCGGAGGTACTTCATCCCAAGAGACCCAGTACTTC
>TRBD2|TRBV4-1|TRBJ2-7|once
CASSQGGPLAGAVEQYF
TGCGCCAGCAGCCAAGGGGGCCCTCTAGCGGGAGCGGTCGAGCAGTACTTC
>-|TRBV6-1|TRBJ1-2|-
CASSEALTLYGYTF
TGTGCCAGCAGTGAAGCGTTAACACTCTATGGCTACACCTTC
>-|TRBV6-5|TRBJ2-3|-
CASLGGAGTQYF
TGTGCCAGCTTGGGCGGAGCGGGTACGCAGTATTTT
>TRBD1|TRBV9|TRBJ2-4|-
CASSVGQGAMGRENIQYF
TGTGCCAGCAGCGTGGGACAGGGGGCTATGGGAAGGGAAAACATTCAGTACTTC
>-|TRBV9|TRBJ2-1|-
CASSLGDPYNEQFF
TGTGCCAGCAGTTTGGGGGACCCATACAATGAGCAGTTCTTC
>TRBD2|TRBV2|TRBJ2-3|-
CASSTTSGGPGDTQYF
TGTGCCAGCAGTACGACTAGCGGGGGGCCGGGAGATACGCAGTATTTT
>TRBD2|TRBV5-4|TRBJ2-3|few
CASSSKTSGRVTDTQYF
TGTGCCAGCAGTAGCAAAACTAGCGGGAGGGTAACAGATACGCAGTATTTT
>-|TRBV7-2|TRBJ1-5|-
CASSFQADNQPQHF
TGTGCCAGCAGCTTCCAAGCGGACAATCAGCCCCAGCATTTT
>-|TRBV30|TRBJ1-6|few
CAWSVLVEDSPLHF
TGTGCCTGGAGTGTACTGGTGGAGGACTCACCCCTCCACTTT
>-|TRBV6-6|TRBJ2-7|once
CASSYGTDYEQYF
TGTGCCAGCAGTTACGGGACGGACTACGAGCAGTACTTC
>-|TRBV7-2|TRBJ1-1|-
CASAVDTWAEAFF
TGTGCCAGCGCGGTTGACACTTGGGCTGAAGCTTTCTTT
>-|TRBV29-1|TRBJ2-1|-
CSCSSVGEQFF
TGCAGCTGCAGCTCGGTTGGGGAGCAGTTCTTC
>-|TRBV19|TRBJ1-1|-
CASEFQGRVEAFF
TGTGCCAGTGAATTTCAGGGGCGGGTCGAAGCTTTCTTT
>TRBD1|TRBV30|TRBJ1-3|-
CAWSVPRQGGNTIYF
TGTGCCTGGAGTGTACCGCGACAGGGTGGAAACACCATATATTTT
>-|TRBV5-1|TRBJ1-2|-
CASSLEGSYGYTF
TGCGCCAGCAGCTTAGAGGGGAGCTATGGCTACACCTTC